The 23 T cell receptor beta chains below were found in one sample sequenced in a study of spatial heterogeneity in lung cancer. Documented time point: blood at routine non-recurrence follow-up after resection. Tumor, nontumor lung or frozen PBMC supplied whole RNA that was sequenced unsorted. From the 5' RACE reads, TCRdb called clonotypes with MiXCR, one entry per CDR3 protein. Of more than 25,000 distinct CDR3 sequences listed, 6% are singletons. Material: PBMCs, obtained at follow-up. The source is a male donor with early-stage non-small cell lung cancer.

This clonotype was recorded at least ten times. V and J are TRBV4-2 and TRBJ2-1, with TRBD2 identical over 9 bases. The germline V gene has CDR1 LGHNA and CDR2 YNFKEQ. J was trimmed by 4 bases and V by 0 bases; bases with no gene match: 1. The CDR3 consists of 15 residues. The CDR3 DNA follows: TGTGCCAGCAGCCAAGAGACTAGCGGTTACAATGAGCAGTTCTTC. Amino acids: CASSQETSGYNEQFF.

The sample holds many counts of this clonotype. The genes are TRBV29-1 and TRBJ2-7, with D perhaps matching TRBD1 (6 bases). CDR1 and CDR2 from the germline V gene are SQVTM and ANQGSEA. The CDR3 runs to 13 residues. V shed 2 bases and J shed 7 bases, with 15 bases lying between them. CDR3 DNA: TGCAGCGTTGAATTGAACATCCAGGGGGAGCAGTACTTC. Translating it yields CSVELNIQGEQYF.

This clonotype came up many times. The chain is built from TRBV7-3 and TRBJ2-1; 7 bases are shared with TRBD1. V lost 4 bases, J lost 10 bases, and 4 bases stayed unmatched. This CDR3 has 12 residues. CDR1 and CDR2 (germline): SGHTA, FQGTGA. The CDR3 protein is CASSSTGAEQFF. The CDR3 DNA is TGTGCCAGCAGCTCCACAGGGGCGGAGCAGTTCTTC.

V usage is TRBV20-1 and J usage is TRBJ2-2, with 11 bases aligning to TRBD2. After removal of 0 bases from V and 3 bases from J, the junction contained 6 bases not matched to a gene. The CDR3 has 17 amino acids. Germline CDR1 reads DFQATT; CDR2 reads SNEGSKA (reference sequence). In DNA form, the CDR3 reads TGCAGTGCTAGAGACCGAAAACTAGCGGGGGACACCGGGGAGCTGTTTTTT. It codes for CSARDRKLAGDTGELFF.

This clonotype was seen at least ten times. V and J are TRBV6-2 or TRBV6-3 and TRBJ1-1; D is possibly TRBD1 (6 bases). The CDR3 contains 14 residues. CDR1 is MNHEY and CDR2 is SVGEGT in the germline V gene. V lost 6 bases to trimming and J lost 1 base, with 12 bases between them. CDR3 loop: CASRHQQGNTEAFF. The CDR3 coding sequence is TGTGCCAGCAGACATCAACAGGGGAACACTGAAGCTTTCTTT.

At least ten counts were recorded for this clonotype. The rearrangement uses TRBV10-3 and TRBJ2-5; either TRBD1 or TRBD2 may fit D (5 bases each). Germline assignment: CDR1 ENHRY and CDR2 SYGVKD. Trimming took off 4 bases at V and 4 bases at J, with 10 bases between the two ends. The CDR3 consists of 13 residues. CDR3 in DNA: TGTGCCATCAGTGGAGGTGGGGGAGAGACCCAGTACTTC. It translates to CAISGGGGETQYF.

The CDR3: CASSSDRGQLYEQYF. The CDR3, as DNA: TGTGCCAGCAGCTCGGACAGGGGACAACTCTACGAGCAGTACTTC. V usage is TRBV7-2 and J usage is TRBJ2-7, with 9 nucleotides matching TRBD1. Trimming at V came to 4 bases and at J to 3 bases, leaving 7 bases not matched to a gene. The CDR3 runs 15 residues. The germline V gene encodes CDR1 SGHTA and CDR2 FQGNSA.

In its sample, this clonotype was seen many times. J is TRBJ2-3 and V is TRBV12-3 or TRBV12-4; 11 bases match TRBD2. J was trimmed by 3 bases and V by 3 bases; bases with no gene match: 5. This CDR3 comprises 16 residues. CDR3 DNA: TGTGCCAGCAGTTTTAGCGGGGGGGCCTGGACAGATACGCAGTATTTT. Residues: CASSFSGGAWTDTQYF.

J is TRBJ2-2 and V is TRBV4-1; TRBD2 agrees at 10 bases. The CDR3 runs 18 residues. Germline V CDR1 and CDR2: MGHRA, YSYEKL. The junction had 9 bases not matched to a gene; V was cut back by 4 bases and J by 1 base. The CDR3 nucleotides are TGCGCCAGCAGCCGCCGACTAGCGGGTCTTCTGAACACCGGGGAGCTGTTTTTT. Its protein product is CASSRRLAGLLNTGELFF.

This chain connects TRBV20-1 to TRBJ2-5, with TRBD2 identical over 8 bases. Germline V CDR1 and CDR2: DFQATT, SNEGSKA (reference sequence). The CDR3 is made up of 14 amino acids. V lost 0 bases to trimming and J lost 4 bases; unmatched junction nucleotides: 4. CDR3 bases: TGCAGTGCTAGAGAAGGGACTAGTGCAGAGACCCAGTACTTC. Its protein product is CSAREGTSAETQYF.

Remarks on this clonotype: One junction end does not reproduce the germline sequence, and a read error may be involved. This chain uses TRBV7-9 with TRBJ1-2; D unclear. Germline loops: CDR1 SEHNR, CDR2 FQNEAQ (reference sequence). CDR3 length: 11 amino acids. The CDR3 bases are TGTGCCAGCAGCTTAGGCCGTAGGGCTGCCTTC. Protein sequence: CASSLGRRAAF.

This clonotype was detected ten times or more. The chain is built from TRBV7-2 and TRBJ2-1; D remains unclear. The CDR3 extends over 15 amino acids. V dropped 1 base and J dropped 5 bases, with 12 bases sitting between them. CDR1 SGHTA and CDR2 FQGNSA come from the germline V gene. In DNA, the CDR3 is TGTGCCAGCAGCTTAGACCTCCAATCCCACAATGAGCAGTTCTTC. Protein sequence: CASSLDLQSHNEQFF.

This clonotype was detected ten times or more. The CDR3 nucleotides are TGTGCCAGCAGCTTTTACTACTCTGGCTACACCTTC. It translates to CASSFYYSGYTF. The chain carries TRBV7-9 and TRBJ1-2; unclear D gene. The V and J ends lost 3 bases and 7 bases respectively, with 9 bases between them. Germline V lookup: CDR1 SEHNR, CDR2 FQNEAQ (reference sequence). The CDR3 runs to 12 residues.

By sample share, this clonotype is medium-sized. The gene calls are TRBV11-2 and TRBJ2-1, with TRBD2 matching over 8 bases. J lost 5 bases, V lost 5 bases, and 11 bases had no gene match. This CDR3 comprises 16 residues. Germline V gene sequence: CDR1 SGHAT, CDR2 FQNNGV. In DNA form, the CDR3 reads TGTGCCAGCAGCCAATATCAGCGGGGGACTAACAATGAGCAGTTCTTC. Translating it yields CASSQYQRGTNNEQFF.

This clonotype appeared a few times. V gene TRBV11-2 combines with J gene TRBJ2-1; D perhaps matches TRBD2 (7 bases). The V end lost 1 base, the J end lost 3 bases, and 10 bases lay between the germline ends. The CDR3 runs to 15 residues. Germline CDR1 and CDR2: SGHAT and FQNNGV. This CDR3 is CASSLAGGFYNEQFF. CDR3 DNA sequence: TGTGCCAGCAGCTTAGCGGGGGGCTTCTACAATGAGCAGTTCTTC.

The chain is built from TRBV4-1 and TRBJ2-1; D gene ambiguous. V lost 3 bases, J lost 4 bases, and 4 bases lay in between. CDR3 length equals 12 residues. The V gene's germline CDR1 is MGHRA and CDR2 YSYEKL. CDR3 sequence reads: CASSQPYNEQFF. In DNA, the CDR3 is TGCGCCAGCAGCCAGCCGTACAATGAGCAGTTCTTC.

This clonotype was observed many times. This rearrangement joins TRBV6-2 or TRBV6-3 to TRBJ2-5, with 7 bases lining up with TRBD1. Germline V gene sequence: CDR1 MNHEY, CDR2 SVGEGT. The CDR3 is made up of 13 amino acids. V shed 7 bases, J shed 2 bases, and the junction held 4 bases outside the gene matches. DNA for the CDR3: TGTGCCAGCACCCGACAGGGACAAGAGACCCAGTACTTC. Translated: CASTRQGQETQYF.

Comments on this clonotype: A much larger clone differs from this one at a single base, so this may be a read error. The CDR3 ends on some other residue instead of the conserved phenylalanine or tryptophan, so this is likely a read error. This chain connects TRBV5-1 to TRBJ2-5; D is possibly TRBD2 (6 bases). V was pared by 0 bases and J by 1 base, with 10 bases between. This CDR3 is 15 amino acids long. Germline CDR1 SGHRS, CDR2 YFSETQ. The CDR3 region is CASSLGPGLQETQYL. The CDR3 coding sequence is TGCGCCAGCAGCTTGGGCCCGGGACTCCAAGAGACCCAGTACCTC.

This clonotype was observed at least ten times. J is TRBJ1-5 and V is TRBV19; D possibly corresponds to TRBD1 (5 bases). In germline, CDR1 is LNHDA, CDR2 SQIVND (reference sequence). The CDR3 totals 17 residues. V shed 7 bases and J shed 3 bases, with 22 bases lying between them. DNA of the CDR3: TGTGCCAGTACCCTAGCCACGGGGAGGGGTACCAATCAGCCCCAGCATTTT. Residues: CASTLATGRGTNQPQHF. The variable domain in full, with the rest retrieved from reference TRBV19 and TRBJ1-5, is DGGITQSPKYLFRKEGQNVTLSCEQNLNHDAMYWYRQDPGQGLRLIYYSQIVNDFQKGDIAEGYSVSREKKESFPLTVTSAQKNPTAFYLCASTLATGRGTNQPQHFGDGTRLSIL.

This clonotype was observed at least ten times. The gene calls are TRBV14 and TRBJ2-3; D gene uncertain. This CDR3 is built from 13 residues. Germline lookup yields CDR1 SGHDN and CDR2 FVKESK. V was cut by 1 base and J by 4 bases, with 6 bases left in between. The CDR3, as DNA: TGTGCCAGCAGCCAAGGTCTTGCAGATACGCAGTATTTT. Amino acids: CASSQGLADTQYF. The whole variable domain, filled in from reference TRBV14 and TRBJ2-3, reads EAGVTQFPSHSVIEKGQTVTLRCDPISGHDNLYWYRRVMGKEIKFLLHFVKESKQDESGMPNNRFLAERTGGTYSTLKVQPAELEDSGVYFCASSQGLADTQYFGPGTRLTVL.

Many counts were recorded for this clonotype. The chain is built from TRBV5-5 and TRBJ1-1; no clear D. This CDR3 region has 14 residues. The V gene's germline CDR1 is SGHKS and CDR2 YYEKEE (reference sequence). With 7 bases removed from V and 0 bases from J, the gap between germline ends came to 13 bases. The CDR3 protein is CASRGPSLNTEAFF. The CDR3 region has the DNA TGTGCCAGCCGCGGTCCTAGTCTGAACACTGAAGCTTTCTTT.

This clonotype was recorded a few times. The chain recombines TRBV14 with TRBJ2-5; D unresolved. The CDR3 has 13 residues. V dropped 4 bases and J dropped 5 bases, with 11 bases sitting between them. Germline CDR1 SGHDN, CDR2 FVKESK. CDR3 coding DNA: TGTGCCAGCAGCCCCCTATCTGGGGAGACCCAGTACTTC. Amino acids: CASSPLSGETQYF.

The rearrangement uses TRBV6-4 and TRBJ1-4; D is uncertain. The length of the CDR3 is 14 residues. V was pared by 0 bases and J by 7 bases, with 9 bases between. CDR1 and CDR2 (germline): MRHNA, SNTAGT. The CDR3 nucleotides read TGTGCCAGCAGTGACTCGATGGGTAGTGAAAAACTGTTTTTT. This gives the protein CASSDSMGSEKLFF.